This TCR beta chain originates from a study of blood T cell repertoires in COVID-19. TCRdb's table, derived via immunoSEQ multiplex PCR, lists solely in-frame clones and lacks some. The sample carries approximately 250,000 clones, roughly 85% recorded once. Germline CDR1 reads SGHDT; CDR2 reads YYEEEE. J lost 6 bases, V lost 4 bases, and 2 bases had no gene match. The CDR3 loop spans 12 amino acids. This clone was found a few times. The source material was PBMCs or T cells enriched from blood (not recorded which). The V call is TRBV5-6, the J call TRBJ2-7; 9 positions match TRBD1. This TCR was recovered from a woman aged 45-59 years with acute COVID-19. CDR3 DNA: TGTGCCAGCAGCATGACAGGGGGCGAGCAGTACTTC. This sequence encodes CASSMTGGEQYF.